The rows below give T cell receptor beta chains drawn from one sample of a study of T cell repertoires in cytomegalovirus infection. These receptors are not linked to any known antigen. TCRdb recomputed calls from the reads with MiXCR, one row per CDR3 protein. The table has approximately 89,000 distinct CDR3 sequences, 25% to 30% seen once; the top ten hold around 68%. Specimen: CD8+ T cells from cultured PBMCs, collected from culture after CMV antigen stimulation. These receptors were collected from a human donor in good health (CMV status not recorded). Some clones in this sample may be carry-over from other donors' samples. The conserved cysteine and the conserved F or W are not part of the CDR3 here.

J	V	CDR3
TRBJ1-2	TRBV20-1	SARNPQGDYGYT
TRBJ2-7	TRBV19	ASSINGFPYEQY
TRBJ1-2	TRBV6-1	ASSIAPRAALGYT
TRBJ2-1	TRBV4-2	ASSRLAGDEQF
TRBJ1-2	TRBV11-3	ASSPQGIVNPYGYT
TRBJ1-6	TRBV7-4	ASSPEVLYNSPLH
TRBJ1-1	TRBV2	AYNPGGFTEAF
TRBJ1-1	TRBV12-5	ASGLGTVKTEAF
TRBJ1-1	TRBV4-1	ASSQGGMNTEAF
TRBJ2-1	TRBV12-3/TRBV12-4	ASSSGTSGAYEQF
TRBJ2-7	TRBV15	ATSRDQSIYEQY
TRBJ2-2	TRBV12-3/TRBV12-4	ASSFGPGELF
TRBJ2-3	TRBV20-1	SATRTSVDTDTQY
TRBJ1-5	TRBV7-6	ASSQFRTEPPQH
TRBJ2-3	TRBV12-3/TRBV12-4	ASSFLGSTQY
TRBJ2-1	TRBV12-3/TRBV12-4	ASSLYTAYNEQF